A selection of T cell receptor beta chains follows, all from one sample in a study of T cell repertoires in ileal Crohn's disease. The data were produced by immunoSEQ multiplex PCR, yet TCRdb's version contains in-frame clones alone and is incomplete. Of about 7,200 clones in the sample, 72% were seen once. Specimen: ileal tissue. The source of these receptors is an adult with Crohn's disease. Each CDR3 is given with its conserved first and last residue.

j_gene,v_gene,CDR3aa
TRBJ1-5,TRBV6-5,CASSYSSRQPQHF
TRBJ2-2,TRBV6-5,CASSYRERYTGELFF
TRBJ2-7,TRBV7-5,CARSLIPQGDLLYF
TRBJ1-2,TRBV19,CASSRSGADYGYTF
TRBJ1-4,TRBV2,CASSALGGNDEKLFF
TRBJ1-1,TRBV18,CASSPQGNTEAFF
TRBJ2-3,TRBV11-2,CASSPYRGAADTQYF
TRBJ1-1,TRBV6-1,CASSMRLATEAFF
TRBJ2-1,TRBV5-1,CASSLEVAGDYNEQFF
TRBJ1-4,TRBV7-2,CASSSHAGGTNEKLFF
TRBJ1-3,TRBV19,CATLDRISGNTIYF
TRBJ2-1,TRBV27,CASSYQGFSSEQFF
TRBJ2-1,TRBV6-5,CASSYDSGGHNEQFF
TRBJ2-5,TRBV18,CASSPTPPYDRVIDQETQYF
TRBJ1-2,TRBV6-5,CASSWIDRVGYGYTF
TRBJ2-1,TRBV7-2,CASSLGGHEQFF
TRBJ1-4,TRBV7-3,CASSPTGGNEKLFF
TRBJ2-6,TRBV19,CASSIDRGANVLTF
TRBJ1-4,TRBV18,CASSISGRANEKLFF
TRBJ1-1,TRBV6-1,CASRTTGENTEAFF
TRBJ2-1,TRBV5-6,CASRGLAGTFSYNEQFF
TRBJ2-5,TRBV30,CASGLAGAETQYF
TRBJ1-2,TRBV5-1,CASSPGPRAAGGYTF
TRBJ1-5,TRBV30,CAWSVGHNNQPQHF
TRBJ1-1,TRBV9,CASSVGTGDTEAFF
TRBJ2-1,TRBV19,CASTKLAGYNEQFF
TRBJ2-7,TRBV25-1,CASHLNFAQADSYEQYF
TRBJ1-2,TRBV30,CAWSVMRGYGYTF
TRBJ2-1,TRBV6-4,CASTQRDRGYSNEQFF
TRBJ2-1,TRBV29-1,CSVRTSGAYNEQFF
TRBJ1-5,TRBV4-3,CASSQGQGDQPQHF
TRBJ2-2,TRBV7-9,CASSERRGSSNTGELFF
TRBJ2-7,TRBV11-2,CASSLGLGPYEQYF
TRBJ1-4,TRBV29-1,CSVEYETDVGKLFF
TRBJ1-2,TRBV5-5,CASRVVDREGGGYTF
TRBJ1-5,TRBV7-2,CASSPFRRDQPQHF
TRBJ2-5,TRBV7-8,CASRPLAGGGETQYF
TRBJ1-2,TRBV9,CASSGISGAPGDGYTF
TRBJ1-4,TRBV11-2,CASSLDKREGLFF
TRBJ2-1,TRBV6-5,CASSYSMVAGGSEQFF
TRBJ1-2,TRBV28,CASSLTGQAKSYTF
TRBJ1-1,TRBV2,CASSEALLGRRPTEAFF
TRBJ1-1,TRBV6-4,CASSDSTGEAFF
TRBJ2-2,TRBV30,CAWRADYNTGELFF
TRBJ2-5,TRBV2,CASSPDRWETQYF
TRBJ2-1,TRBV7-2,CASSETRGEQFF
TRBJ2-1,TRBV6-1,CASSEGGTGRNEQFF
TRBJ1-1,TRBV6-1,CASSGVTNTEAFF
TRBJ2-7,TRBV6-9,CASSYPSGGAVTYEQYF
NA,TRBV2,CASRSGLAGAHEQYF
TRBJ1-5,TRBV6-1,CASSGGQGMNQPQHF
TRBJ1-2,TRBV9,CASSGTGGNYGYTF
TRBJ2-4,TRBV19,CASSAFLELAKNIQYF